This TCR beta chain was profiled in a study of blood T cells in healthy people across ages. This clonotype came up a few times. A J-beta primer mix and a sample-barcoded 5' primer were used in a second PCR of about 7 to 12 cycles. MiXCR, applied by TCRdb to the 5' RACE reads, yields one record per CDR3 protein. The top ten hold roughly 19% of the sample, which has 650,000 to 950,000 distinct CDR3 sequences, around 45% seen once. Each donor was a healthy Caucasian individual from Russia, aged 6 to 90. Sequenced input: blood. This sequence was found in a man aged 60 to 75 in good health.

CDR3 sequence (DNA): TGTGCCAGCAGTGAATTATCTAGTCGGCAAGAGACCCAGTACTTC. Residues: CASSELSSRQETQYF. The chain links TRBV6-1 to TRBJ2-5, with no clear D. Trimming shortened V by 2 bases and J by 2 bases, and 12 bases separated the two germline ends. This CDR3 comprises 15 residues. The germline gives CDR1 MNHNS, CDR2 SASEGT.